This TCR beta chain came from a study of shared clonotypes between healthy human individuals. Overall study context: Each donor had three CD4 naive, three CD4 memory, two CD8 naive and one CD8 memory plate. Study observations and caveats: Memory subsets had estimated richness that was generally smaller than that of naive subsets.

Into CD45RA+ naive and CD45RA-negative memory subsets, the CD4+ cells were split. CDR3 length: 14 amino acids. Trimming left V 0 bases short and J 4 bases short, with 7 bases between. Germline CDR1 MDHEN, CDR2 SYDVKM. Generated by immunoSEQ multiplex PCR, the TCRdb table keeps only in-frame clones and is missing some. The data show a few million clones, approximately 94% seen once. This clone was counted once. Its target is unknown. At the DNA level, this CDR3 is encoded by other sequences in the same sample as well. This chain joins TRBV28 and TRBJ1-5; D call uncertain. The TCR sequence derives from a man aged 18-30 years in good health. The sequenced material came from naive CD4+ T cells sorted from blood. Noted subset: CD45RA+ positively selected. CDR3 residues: CASSLWGGNQPQHF. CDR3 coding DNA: TGTGCCAGCAGTTTATGGGGAGGGAATCAGCCCCAGCATTTT. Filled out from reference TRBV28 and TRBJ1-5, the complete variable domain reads DVKVTQSSRYLVKRTGEKVFLECVQDMDHENMFWYRQDPGLGLRLIYFSYDVKMKEKGDIPEGYSVSREKKERFSLILESASTNQTSMYLCASSLWGGNQPQHFGDGTRLSIL.